These 17 T cell receptor beta chains share one sample of origin, sequenced in a study of blood T cell repertoires in COVID-19. TCRdb's table, derived via immunoSEQ multiplex PCR, lists solely in-frame clones and lacks some. The sample holds about 150,000 clones, about nine tenths seen once. Sequencing was carried out using peripheral blood. The receptors were gathered from a woman in her seventies with acute or convalescent COVID-19.

J is TRBJ2-3 and V is TRBV28; 7 bases match TRBD2. Germline values: CDR1 MDHEN, CDR2 SYDVKM. V gave up 7 bases and J gave up 0 bases; unmatched junction bases: 4. The CDR3 contains 14 residues. The CDR3 sequence: CASKAGTSTDTQYF. CDR3 DNA sequence: TGTGCCAGCAAAGCGGGGACTAGCACAGATACGCAGTATTTT.

This clone was picked up one time. The J gene is TRBJ2-7, the V gene TRBV4-3; 7 bases line up with TRBD2. In germline, CDR1 is LGHNA, CDR2 YSLEER. V shed 4 bases and J 6 bases; nucleotides not matched to a gene: 12. The CDR3 length is 15 residues. CDR3 protein: CASSPSYSTSAEQYF. The DNA of the CDR3 is TGCGCCAGCAGCCCCTCCTATTCCACTAGCGCCGAGCAGTACTTC.

This clone was recorded once. This rearrangement joins TRBV3-1 (or the pseudogene TRBV3-2) to TRBJ1-3, with D perhaps TRBD1 (5 bases). Germline-derived CDR1 and CDR2 are LGHDT and YNNKEL (reference sequence). Trimming took off 1 base at V and 1 base at J, with 14 bases between the two ends. There are 17 residues in the CDR3. In DNA form, the CDR3 reads TGTGCCAGCAGCCAAGGGGTGACAGCCCTATCTGGAAACACCATATATTTT. Its translation: CASSQGVTALSGNTIYF.

The chain has TRBV7-3 and TRBJ1-1; 9 nucleotides agree with TRBD1. The CDR3 has 13 residues. CDR1 SGHTA and CDR2 FQGTGA come from the germline V gene. J was trimmed by 7 bases and V by 5 bases; bases with no gene match: 5. CDR3: CASSRGTGIEAFF. Here the CDR3 DNA reads TGTGCCAGCAGCCGAGGGACAGGGATTGAAGCTTTCTTT.

This clone was picked up one time. The chain is built from TRBV2 and TRBJ2-7, with D tentatively TRBD2 (5 bases). The V gene's germline CDR1 is SNHLY and CDR2 FYNNEI. V was trimmed by 2 bases and J by 0 bases, leaving 11 bases between them. The CDR3 spans 15 residues. Here the CDR3 DNA reads TGTGCCAGCAGTGAAATCGGTCGGGACTCCTACGAGCAGTACGTC. As protein: CASSEIGRDSYEQYV.

This clone was found once. V usage is TRBV27 and J usage is TRBJ2-5; D gene ambiguous. With 0 bases removed from V and 5 bases from J, the gap between germline ends came to 13 bases. Looked up from germline, CDR1 is MNHEY and CDR2 is SMNVEV (reference sequence). The CDR3 runs 15 residues. CDR3 sequence reads: CASSLSLRFPETQYF. The CDR3, as DNA: TGTGCCAGCAGTTTATCGCTCCGGTTCCCTGAGACCCAGTACTTC.

This clone was counted a few times. J is TRBJ1-2 and V is TRBV3-1 (or the pseudogene TRBV3-2); 8 bases are a match to TRBD1. CDR1 LGHDT and CDR2 YNNKEL come from the germline V gene (reference sequence). The CDR3 runs 14 residues. The junction had 9 bases not matched to a gene; V was cut back by 6 bases and J by 6 bases. CDR3 amino acids: CASRLTDRADGYTF. The CDR3 nucleotides read TGTGCCAGCAGGCTGACGGACAGGGCGGATGGCTACACCTTC.

The count of this clone is one. CDR3 sequence: CASSPGTGGVSGNTIYF. The CDR3 coding sequence is TGTGCCAGCAGTCCCGGGACAGGGGGAGTCTCTGGAAACACCATATATTTT. The chain recombines TRBV27 with TRBJ1-3; 11 bases are a match to TRBD1. Trimming at V came to 5 bases and at J to 0 bases, leaving 6 bases not matched to a gene. CDR1 is MNHEY, CDR2 SMNVEV, per germline (reference sequence). This CDR3 has 17 residues.

The rearrangement links TRBV3-1 (or the pseudogene TRBV3-2) to TRBJ2-4; 8 positions match TRBD2. Losses at the gene ends were 2 bases for V and 8 bases for J; bases not matched to a gene: 5. The germline V gene encodes CDR1 LGHDT and CDR2 YNNKEL (reference sequence). The CDR3 runs to 14 residues. CDR3 bases: TGTGCCAGCAGCCAACGCGGGGGGCGGGACATTCAGTACTTC. As protein: CASSQRGGRDIQYF.

The rearrangement links TRBV6-5 to TRBJ1-2; 9 bases line up with TRBD1. Per germline, CDR1 MNHEY and CDR2 SVGAGI. Trimming removed 7 bases from V and 1 base from J; junction bases left unmatched: 7. There are 15 residues in the CDR3. The CDR3 DNA reads as TGTGCCAGCACCCCCGGGACAGGGATTAACTATGGCTACACCTTC. Protein: CASTPGTGINYGYTF.

This chain uses TRBV6-5 with TRBJ1-3; 9 bases align to TRBD1. In germline, CDR1 is MNHEY, CDR2 SVGAGI. V trimming: 6 bases; J trimming: 1 base; junction bases outside the gene matches: 1. The CDR3 is made up of 14 amino acids. The CDR3 nucleotides read TGTGCCAGCAGGACAGGGGGTTCTGGAAACACCATATATTTT. Amino acids: CASRTGGSGNTIYF.

The V gene is TRBV5-1, the J gene TRBJ1-1, with D uncertain. The germline gives CDR1 SGHRS, CDR2 YFSETQ. Deletions cut 1 base from V and 1 base from J, with 8 bases between. The CDR3 contains 14 residues. As DNA, the CDR3 is TGCGCCAGCAGCTTGAATGCAGGGAACACTGAAGCTTTCTTT. Translating it yields CASSLNAGNTEAFF.

The rearrangement links TRBV19 to TRBJ2-3, with a weak D call TRBD2 (6 bases). CDR3 length: 13 residues. V shed 8 bases and J shed 4 bases, with 13 bases lying between them. Germline CDR1 is LNHDA and CDR2 is SQIVND (reference sequence). This CDR3 is CASGHTGADTQYF. The CDR3 nucleotides are TGTGCCAGTGGACACACGGGGGCAGATACGCAGTATTTT.

This sequence joins TRBV3-1 (or the pseudogene TRBV3-2) and TRBJ1-2, with TRBD1 matching over 8 bases. The CDR3 runs to 14 residues. V was clipped by 4 bases and J by 7 bases; unmatched bases: 8. Germline CDR1 is LGHDT and CDR2 is YNNKEL (reference sequence). The CDR3 sequence: CASSPPTGERGYTF. In DNA, the CDR3 is TGTGCCAGCAGCCCCCCGACAGGGGAGCGTGGCTACACCTTC.

The chain joins TRBV29-1 to TRBJ1-2; 9 nucleotides line up with TRBD1. The CDR3 totals 17 residues. V trimming: 6 bases; J trimming: 3 bases; junction bases outside the gene matches: 17. Per germline, CDR1 SQVTM and CDR2 ANQGSEA. CDR3 nucleotides: TGCAGCGTCCCGGGTGAGCTGGGGACAGGGATGTACTATGGCTACACCTTC. It encodes CSVPGELGTGMYYGYTF.

This sequence joins TRBV7-9 and TRBJ1-1; TRBD1 matches at 7 bases. Germline V CDR1 and CDR2: SEHNR, FQNEAQ (reference sequence). This CDR3 is 14 amino acids long. V was pared by 0 bases and J by 5 bases, with 3 bases of the junction left unmatched. This CDR3 is CASSLATGPTEAFF. CDR3 nucleotides: TGTGCCAGCAGCTTAGCGACAGGGCCAACTGAAGCTTTCTTT.

The chain has TRBV19 and TRBJ1-2; D remains unclear. The CDR3 loop spans 17 amino acids. Germline assignment: CDR1 LNHDA and CDR2 SQIVND (reference sequence). V was cut by 3 bases and J by 5 bases, with 22 bases left in between. In DNA, the CDR3 is TGTGCCAGTAGTATCCCACTAGCATCGATCCCGTTTTATGGCTACACCTTC. Protein sequence: CASSIPLASIPFYGYTF.